The text below deals with one T cell receptor beta chain. Its target is unknown. Primers: 60 Vbeta forward and 13 Jbeta reverse. Produced via immunoSEQ multiplex PCR; TCRdb's table is partial and in-frame only. The table lists more than 95,000 clones, approximately 80% of them singletons. These data belong to a study of cytomegalovirus exposure and HLA in healthy donors. From germline, CDR1 is SGHNT and CDR2 YYREEE (reference sequence). The CDR3 is 13 residues long. Points from the study as a whole: The sole available immune exposure information was CMV serostatus. V segments that were indistinguishable, TRBV6-2 and TRBV6-3 among them, were omitted from analysis.

This chain uses TRBV5-4 with TRBJ1-4; no clear D. The TCR comes from a man aged 25-40 years in good health and CMV-seropositive. Material: PBMCs. The CDR3 spells CAARWAGNEKLFF. The CDR3 DNA is TGTGCGGCACGGTGGGCGGGAAATGAAAAACTGTTTTTT.